This record looks at one T cell receptor (beta chain) sequence and its context. This record comes from a study of blood T cell repertoires in COVID-19. For the study at large: Nucleic acid was either cDNA or gDNA, and it came from T cells, B-cell-depleted T cells, or PBMCs.

Sequencing was performed with immunoSEQ multiplex PCR; in TCRdb, only in-frame clones are kept and a portion is missing. The sample includes 100,000 to 150,000 clones, around 87% of them seen just once. This CDR3 spans 12 amino acids. V shed 5 bases and J 3 bases; nucleotides not matched to a gene: 2. Germline values: CDR1 GTSNPN, CDR2 SVGIG (reference sequence). This TCR was sampled from an older woman with acute or convalescent COVID-19. The material sequenced was peripheral blood. This sequence joins TRBV30 and TRBJ2-3, with 7 bases lining up with TRBD1. This CDR3 is CAWARGTDTQYF. DNA of the CDR3: TGTGCCTGGGCCAGGGGGACAGATACGCAGTATTTT.